This T cell receptor (beta chain) was sequenced during a study of cytomegalovirus exposure and HLA in healthy donors. Germline-derived CDR1 and CDR2 are SGHKS and YYEKEE (reference sequence). The CDR3 totals 14 residues. The ends lost 4 bases at V and 5 bases at J; junction bases unmatched: 6. The PCR employed 60 Vbeta primers together with 13 Jbeta primers. Assay: immunoSEQ multiplex PCR; the TCRdb copy retains only in-frame clones and omits some. The repertoire holds just over 95,000 clones, 78% seen once, with roughly 4.3% in the top ten. There are a few counts of this clone. The antigen remains unidentified. Notes on the study in general: DRB1 showed the most TCR associations and HLA-C the fewest in a later analysis, as rates varied by HLA locus.

Sequencing was performed on PBMCs. The clonotype was recovered from a woman in her thirties or forties in good health and CMV-seropositive. The V gene is TRBV5-5, the J gene TRBJ2-5; 9 positions match TRBD1. The CDR3 reads CASSRGQGAETQYF. CDR3 sequence (DNA): TGTGCCAGCAGCCGGGGACAGGGAGCGGAGACCCAGTACTTC. Together with reference TRBV5-5 and TRBJ2-5, the CDR3 gives the full variable domain: DAGVTQSPTHLIKTRGQQVTLRCSPISGHKSVSWYQQVLGQGPQFIFQYYEKEERGRGNFPDRFSARQFPNYSSELNVNALLLGDSALYLCASSRGQGAETQYFGPGTRLLVL.